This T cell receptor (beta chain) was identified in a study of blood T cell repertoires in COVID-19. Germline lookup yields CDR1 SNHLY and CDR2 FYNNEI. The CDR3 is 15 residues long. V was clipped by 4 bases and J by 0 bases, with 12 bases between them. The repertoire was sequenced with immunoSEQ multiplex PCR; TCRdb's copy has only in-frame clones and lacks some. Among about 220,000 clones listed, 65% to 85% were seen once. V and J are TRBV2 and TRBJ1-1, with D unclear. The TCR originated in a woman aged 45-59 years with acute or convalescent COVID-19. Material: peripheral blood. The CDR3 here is CASSAARAMNTEAFF. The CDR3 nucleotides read TGTGCCAGCAGTGCGGCGAGGGCCATGAACACTGAAGCTTTCTTT.